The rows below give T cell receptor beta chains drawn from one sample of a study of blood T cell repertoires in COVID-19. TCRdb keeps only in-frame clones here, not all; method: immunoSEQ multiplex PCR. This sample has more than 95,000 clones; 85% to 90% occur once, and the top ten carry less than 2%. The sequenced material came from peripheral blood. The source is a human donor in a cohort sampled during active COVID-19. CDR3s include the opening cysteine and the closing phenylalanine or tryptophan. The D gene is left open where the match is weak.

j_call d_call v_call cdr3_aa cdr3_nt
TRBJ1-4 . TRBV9 CASSVGGADGNEKLFF TGTGCCAGCAGCGTAGGGGGCGCAGATGGAAATGAAAAACTGTTTTTT
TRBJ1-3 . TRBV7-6 CASSPGRRSGNTIYF TGTGCCAGCAGCCCAGGACGGAGGTCTGGAAACACCATATATTTT
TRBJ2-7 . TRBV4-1 CASSHVSQGRSSYEQYF TGCGCCAGCAGCCACGTATCTCAAGGGAGGAGCTCCTACGAGCAGTACTTC
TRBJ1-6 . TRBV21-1 CASRSIGNLKDSPLHF TGTGCCAGCCGGAGTATCGGGAACCTCAAGGACTCACCCCTCCACTTT
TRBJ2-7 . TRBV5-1 CASSLDSSRLYEQYF TGCGCCAGCAGCTTGGACAGCAGCCGGTTGTACGAGCAGTACTTC
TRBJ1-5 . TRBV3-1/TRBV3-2 CASSQQRGSQPQHF TGTGCCAGCAGCCAACAAAGGGGATCTCAGCCCCAGCATTTT
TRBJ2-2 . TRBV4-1 CASSQARNTGELFF TGCGCCAGCAGCCAGGCTAGGAACACCGGGGAGCTGTTTTTT
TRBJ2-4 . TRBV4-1 CASSQGRPGGNIQYF TGCGCCAGCAGCCAAGGGAGGCCAGGGGGGAACATTCAGTACTTC
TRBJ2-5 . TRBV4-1 CASSQATGTLQETQYF TGCGCCAGCAGCCAAGCCACCGGGACACTCCAAGAGACCCAGTACTTC
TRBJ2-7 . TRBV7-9 CASSFRASEYYEQYF TGTGCCAGCAGCTTCCGGGCTAGCGAATACTACGAGCAGTACTTC
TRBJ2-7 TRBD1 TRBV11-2 CASSSSPDRDLRYEQYF TGTGCCAGCAGCTCTAGCCCCGACAGGGATCTTCGGTACGAGCAGTACTTC
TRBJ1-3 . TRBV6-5 CASRGASGNTIYF TGTGCCAGCAGAGGGGCCTCTGGAAACACCATATATTTT
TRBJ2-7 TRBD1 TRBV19 CASSTRDRGGEQYF TGTGCCAGTAGTACCCGGGACAGGGGAGGCGAGCAGTACTTC
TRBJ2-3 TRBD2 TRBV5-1 CASSLRLAGGTTTDTQYF TGCGCCAGCAGCCTAAGACTAGCGGGGGGGACTACTACAGATACGCAGTATTTT
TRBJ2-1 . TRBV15 CATSRTYNEQFF TGTGCCACCAGCAGGACATACAATGAGCAGTTCTTC
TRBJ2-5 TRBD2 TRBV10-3 CAISETSGGQETQYF TGTGCCATCAGTGAGACTAGCGGGGGGCAAGAGACCCAGTACTTC
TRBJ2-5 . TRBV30 CAWSVSIGETQYF TGTGCCTGGAGTGTAAGCATCGGGGAGACCCAGTACTTC
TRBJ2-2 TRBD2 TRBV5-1 CASSLSGGRTGELFF TGCGCCAGCAGCTTGAGCGGGGGGCGGACCGGGGAGCTGTTTTTT
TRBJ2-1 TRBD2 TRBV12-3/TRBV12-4 CCSGGPRDEQFF TGTTGCTCGGGGGGGCCGAGGGATGAGCAGTTCTTC